The T cell receptor (beta chain) described here comes from a study of T cells in Graves' hyperthyroidism and ophthalmopathy (dated by TCRdb to the late 2010s). Broadly, across the study: Peripheral blood was sampled at the time of initial diagnosis, prior to any treatment. To identify distinguishing TCR V-J signatures, a discovery cohort of 90 to 100 patients was used, comprising 43 with Graves' ophthalmopathy and 55 to 65 with stable Graves' hyperthyroidism. Prospective prediction of ophthalmopathy was tested in an independent validation cohort consisting of about 20 hyperthyroidism patients and some 15 patients who later progressed to ophthalmopathy. The 100 or so discovery patients were randomly divided into training and test sets at a 7:3 ratio. The study also compared thyroid tissue and blood T-cell repertoires from about six Graves' hyperthyroidism patients. After sampling, hyperthyroidism patients received methimazole starting at 30 mg daily, and ophthalmopathy patients received high-dose intravenous methylprednisolone. The paper describes TCR Vbeta CDR3 sequencing of roughly 130 peripheral blood samples, made up of 43 ophthalmopathy patients, roughly 80 hyperthyroidism patients and roughly 17 progressor patients.

The study at large found these results: Blood samples also contained most of the expanded thyroid clonotypes (frequency above 0.001), which suggests that blood repertoires may reflect thyroid immune responses. In validation, the model predicted progression to ophthalmopathy with around 71% sensitivity and less than 80% specificity, a median of about 6 months before onset. In cross-validation, a model built on a 13 V-J signature told ophthalmopathy apart from stable hyperthyroidism with approximately 91% sensitivity and approximately 81% specificity, and in testing the same model reached 80%/75%. No statistical method was used to set the sample size in advance, and investigators knew the group allocation.

The TCR beta CDR3 regions were amplified from the RNA transcripts. The TCR CDR3 was subjected to a first round of RT-PCR using the HTBI primer set and the Qiagen OneStep RT-PCR kit. The libraries were constructed in a second round of multiplex PCR and then size-selected and purified. Libraries were sequenced paired-end with 100 bp reads on an Illumina HiSeq2000. The authors' pipeline ran thus. SOAPnuke was used to process the raw data, with reads discarded if the reads contained adapters or uncalled bases, had a mean Phred below 15, or lacked an exact constant-primer or identifier match. COPE v1.2.5 was used to merge the high-quality paired reads, and each unique nucleotide sequence was defined as a clonotype. MiTCR v1.1 was used to align the clonotypes against IMGT TRBV, TRBD and TRBJ reference segments. Analysis was restricted to V-J combinations with a frequency above 0.0001, which covered just over 98% of repertoires. A TCS score was defined as the ratio between F50 (clonal expansion) and ExV (chaos), using BLOSUM62-based TCRdist between CDR3 peptides within each V-J. Welch's t-statistics and random forest reduced around 510 V-J features to 13, which were used in a naive Bayes classifier (R e1071). TCRdb handled the public reads itself, with Q25 trimming in fastp and clone calling in MiXCR, and kept productive beta chains. Here each entry gathers all rows of one CDR3 protein and keeps the most common genes and DNA. It is TCRdb's table, rather than the study itself, that gives the V and J calls and clone size. The sample yields about 400,000 distinct CDR3 sequences; roughly 15% were counted once. Of the sample, 4% to 6.5% is held by the ten largest clones.

Many counts were recorded for this clonotype. The target of this receptor is not known. No clone much larger than this one lies a single base away; base qualities are absent. Taken from the germline V gene (reference sequence), the CDR1 and CDR2 loops are DFQATT and SNEGSKA. Germline trimming amounts to 6 bases on V and 3 bases on J, with 11 as the count of junction bases outside the gene matches. The CDR3 has 15 amino acids, counting the end cysteine and phenylalanine. CDR3 DNA is the only sequence kept; it has 45 bases, read in frame from the first base. Stable Graves' hyperthyroidism was defined as the absence of progression to ophthalmopathy over 18 months of follow-up. Hyperthyroidism patients were aged 18 to 65 years and newly diagnosed, with disease duration of less than 2 months. Exclusion was applied to patients with uncontrolled infections, other autoimmune diseases, pregnancy or lactation. Diagnoses were established on the basis of clinical symptoms, serum thyroxine and TRAb, thyroid ultrasound, and orbital computed tomography. Ficoll-Paque density gradient centrifugation was used to isolate PBMCs from 8.5 to 10 ml of fresh peripheral blood. Trizol reagent was used to extract total RNA, and RNA quality was then checked on an Agilent 2100 Bioanalyzer.

The TCR was taken from a woman aged 18-29 years with Graves' hyperthyroidism. Recombination connected TRBV20-1 to TRBJ2-3, with 8 bases in between that match TRBD2. The specimen was blood. The DNA sequence is given as TGCAGTGCGCTAGGTCTACTAGCGGAAACAGATACGCAGTATTTT. Its product reads: CSALGLLAETDTQYF.